The present T cell receptor (beta chain) was sequenced within a study of T-cell memory formation after mild COVID-19. V was pared by 1 base and J by 9 bases, with 11 bases of the junction left unmatched. CDR3 length: 16 amino acids. From germline, CDR1 is MGHRA and CDR2 YSYEKL. TCRalpha and TCRbeta libraries used 5'RACE with constant-segment primers and UMIs. TCRdb fed the 5' RACE reads into MiXCR, producing one record per CDR3 protein. Here the sample spans 450,000 to 650,000 distinct CDR3 sequences, less than 25% being singletons. This receptor was identified in an adult woman who had mild COVID-19 (a few samples of this study predate the infection). Cell type and time point are not known. The J gene is TRBJ2-1, the V gene TRBV4-1; TRBD1 matches at 8 bases. The sample comprised PBMCs or a T cell subset sorted from them (not recorded which). Here the CDR3 reads CASSQADQGARGEQFF. Written as DNA, the CDR3 is TGCGCCAGCAGCCAAGCAGACCAGGGGGCGCGGGGTGAGCAGTTCTTC.